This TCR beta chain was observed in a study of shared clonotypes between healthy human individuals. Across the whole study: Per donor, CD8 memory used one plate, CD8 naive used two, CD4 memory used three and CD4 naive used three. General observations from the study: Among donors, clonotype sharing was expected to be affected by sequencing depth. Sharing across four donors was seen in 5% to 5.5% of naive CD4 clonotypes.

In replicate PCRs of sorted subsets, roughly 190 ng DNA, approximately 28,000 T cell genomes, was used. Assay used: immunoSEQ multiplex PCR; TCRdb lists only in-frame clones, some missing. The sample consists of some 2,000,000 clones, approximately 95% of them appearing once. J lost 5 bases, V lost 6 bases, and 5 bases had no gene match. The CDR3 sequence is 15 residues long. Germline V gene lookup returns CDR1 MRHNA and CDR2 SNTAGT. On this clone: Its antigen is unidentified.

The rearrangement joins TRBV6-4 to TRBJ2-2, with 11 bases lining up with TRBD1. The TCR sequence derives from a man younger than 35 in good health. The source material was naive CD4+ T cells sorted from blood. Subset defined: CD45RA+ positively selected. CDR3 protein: CASSGQGAGTGELFF. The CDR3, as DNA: TGTGCCAGCAGCGGACAGGGGGCAGGGACCGGGGAGCTGTTTTTT.